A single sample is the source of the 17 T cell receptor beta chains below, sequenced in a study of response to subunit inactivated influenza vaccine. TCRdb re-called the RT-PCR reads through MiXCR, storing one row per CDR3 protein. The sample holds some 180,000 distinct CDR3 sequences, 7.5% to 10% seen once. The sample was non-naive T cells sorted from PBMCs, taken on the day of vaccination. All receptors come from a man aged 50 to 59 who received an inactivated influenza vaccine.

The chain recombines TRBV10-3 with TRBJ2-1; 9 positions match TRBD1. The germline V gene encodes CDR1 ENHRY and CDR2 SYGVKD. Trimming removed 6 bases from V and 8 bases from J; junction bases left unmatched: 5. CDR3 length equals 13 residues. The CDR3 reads CAIRGTGKDEQFF. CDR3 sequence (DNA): TGTGCCATCAGGGGGACAGGGAAGGATGAGCAGTTCTTC.

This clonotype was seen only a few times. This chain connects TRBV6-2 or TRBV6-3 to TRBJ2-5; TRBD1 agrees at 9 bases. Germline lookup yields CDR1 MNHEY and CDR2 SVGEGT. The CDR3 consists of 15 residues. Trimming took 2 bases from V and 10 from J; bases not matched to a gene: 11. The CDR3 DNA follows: TGTGCCAGCAGTTACGCTGGACAGGGGAGGAAAGACCAGTACTTC. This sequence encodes CASSYAGQGRKDQYF.

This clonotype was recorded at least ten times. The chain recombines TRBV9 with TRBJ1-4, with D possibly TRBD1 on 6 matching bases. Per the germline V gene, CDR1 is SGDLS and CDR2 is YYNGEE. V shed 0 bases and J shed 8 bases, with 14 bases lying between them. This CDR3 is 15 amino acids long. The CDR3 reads CASSVAEGVREKLFF. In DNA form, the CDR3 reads TGTGCCAGCAGCGTAGCTGAGGGGGTCCGGGAAAAACTGTTTTTT.

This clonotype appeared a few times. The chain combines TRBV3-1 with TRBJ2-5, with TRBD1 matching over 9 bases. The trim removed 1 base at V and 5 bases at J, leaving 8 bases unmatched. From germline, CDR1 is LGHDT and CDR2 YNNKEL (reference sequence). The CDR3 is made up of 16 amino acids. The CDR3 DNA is TGTGCCAGCAGCCAAGTGGGGACAGGGATGACCGAGACCCAGTACTTC. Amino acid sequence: CASSQVGTGMTETQYF.

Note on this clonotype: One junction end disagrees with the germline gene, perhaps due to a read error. The CDR3 nucleotides read TGTGCCAGCAGCTCTAGCGGGGGGGCCTACCATGAGCAGTTCTTC. Translation: CASSSSGGAYHEQFF. This chain connects TRBV7-2 to TRBJ2-1; 12 bases map to TRBD2. CDR3 length: 15 residues. Germline loops: CDR1 SGHTA, CDR2 FQGNSA.

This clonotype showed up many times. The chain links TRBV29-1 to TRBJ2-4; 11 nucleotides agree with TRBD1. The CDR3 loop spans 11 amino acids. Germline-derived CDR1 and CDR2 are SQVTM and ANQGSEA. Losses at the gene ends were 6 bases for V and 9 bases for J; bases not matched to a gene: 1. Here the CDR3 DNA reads TGCAGCGTCGGGACAGGGGGCATTCAGTACTTC. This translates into CSVGTGGIQYF.

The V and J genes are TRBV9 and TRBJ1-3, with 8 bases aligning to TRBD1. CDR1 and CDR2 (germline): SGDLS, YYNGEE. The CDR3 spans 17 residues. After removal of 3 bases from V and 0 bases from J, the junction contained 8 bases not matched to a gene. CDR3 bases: TGTGCCAGCAGCGGCCGGGACAGGAGATACTCTGGAAACACCATATATTTT. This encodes CASSGRDRRYSGNTIYF.

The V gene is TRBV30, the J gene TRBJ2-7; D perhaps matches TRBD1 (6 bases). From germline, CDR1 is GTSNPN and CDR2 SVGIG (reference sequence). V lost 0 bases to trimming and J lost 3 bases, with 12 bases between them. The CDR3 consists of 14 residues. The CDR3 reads CAWSVLGGLYEQYF. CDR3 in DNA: TGTGCCTGGAGTGTACTAGGGGGTCTCTACGAGCAGTACTTC. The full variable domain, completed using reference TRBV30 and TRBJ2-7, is SQTIHQWPATLVQPVGSPLSLECTVEGTSNPNLYWYRQAAGRGLQLLFYSVGIGQISSEVPQNLSASRPQDRQFILSSKKLLLSDSGFYLCAWSVLGGLYEQYFGPGTRLTVT.

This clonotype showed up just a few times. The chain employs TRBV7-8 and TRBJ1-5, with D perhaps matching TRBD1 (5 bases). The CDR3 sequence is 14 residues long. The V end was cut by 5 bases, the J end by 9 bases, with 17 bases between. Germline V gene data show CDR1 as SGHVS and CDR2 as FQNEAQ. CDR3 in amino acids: CASSPSPAGGPQHF. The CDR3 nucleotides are TGTGCCAGCAGCCCGTCGCCGGCCGGGGGGCCCCAGCATTTT.

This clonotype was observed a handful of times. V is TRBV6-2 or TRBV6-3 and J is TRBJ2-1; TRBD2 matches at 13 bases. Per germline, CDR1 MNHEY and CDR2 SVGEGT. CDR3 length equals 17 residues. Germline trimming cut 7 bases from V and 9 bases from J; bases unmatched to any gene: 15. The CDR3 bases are TGTGCCAGCAAGCGGGGGCACGGACTAGCGGGGGAAGGTGAGCAGTTCTTC. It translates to CASKRGHGLAGEGEQFF.

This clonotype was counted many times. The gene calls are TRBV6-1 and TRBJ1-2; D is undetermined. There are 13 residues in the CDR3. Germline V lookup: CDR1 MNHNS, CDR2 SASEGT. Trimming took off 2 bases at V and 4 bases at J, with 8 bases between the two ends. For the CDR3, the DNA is TGTGCCAGCAGTGAATTAGGGTCCTATGGCTACACCTTC. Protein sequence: CASSELGSYGYTF.

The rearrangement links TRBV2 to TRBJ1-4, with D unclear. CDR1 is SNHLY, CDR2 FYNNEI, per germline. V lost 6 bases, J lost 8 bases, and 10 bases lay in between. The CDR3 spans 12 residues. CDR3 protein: CASSRTAEKLFF. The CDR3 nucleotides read TGTGCCAGCAGCCGGACGGCCGAAAAACTGTTTTTT.

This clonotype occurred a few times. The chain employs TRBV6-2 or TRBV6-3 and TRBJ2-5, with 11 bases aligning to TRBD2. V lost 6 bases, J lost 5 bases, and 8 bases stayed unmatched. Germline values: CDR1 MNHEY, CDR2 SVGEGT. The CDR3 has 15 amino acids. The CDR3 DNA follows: TGTGCCAGCAGGGACATAGCGGGAGGGGTGGAGACCCAGTACTTC. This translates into CASRDIAGGVETQYF.

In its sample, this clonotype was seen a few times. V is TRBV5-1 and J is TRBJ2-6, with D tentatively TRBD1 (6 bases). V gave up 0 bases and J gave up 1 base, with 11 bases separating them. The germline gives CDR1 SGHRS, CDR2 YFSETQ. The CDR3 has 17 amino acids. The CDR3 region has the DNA TGCGCCAGCAGCTTGGCCCTCCAGGGGTCTGGGGCCAACGTCCTGACTTTC. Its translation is CASSLALQGSGANVLTF.

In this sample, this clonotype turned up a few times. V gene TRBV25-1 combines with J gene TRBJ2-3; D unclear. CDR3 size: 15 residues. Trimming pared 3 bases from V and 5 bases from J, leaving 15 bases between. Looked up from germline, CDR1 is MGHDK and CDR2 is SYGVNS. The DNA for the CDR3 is TGTGCCAGCAGTGATTTCTCTCATCGGGTAGATACGCAGTATTTT. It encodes CASSDFSHRVDTQYF.

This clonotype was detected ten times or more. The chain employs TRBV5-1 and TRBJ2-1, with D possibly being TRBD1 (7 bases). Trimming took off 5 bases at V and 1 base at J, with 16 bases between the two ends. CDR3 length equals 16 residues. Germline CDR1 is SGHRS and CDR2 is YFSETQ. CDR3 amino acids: CASSQGGFTSYNEQFF. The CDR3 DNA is TGCGCCAGCAGTCAGGGGGGTTTCACATCCTACAATGAGCAGTTCTTC.

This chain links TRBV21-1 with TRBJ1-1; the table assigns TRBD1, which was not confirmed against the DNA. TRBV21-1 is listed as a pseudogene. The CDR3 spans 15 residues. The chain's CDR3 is CASSNQDRENTEAFF. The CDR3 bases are TGTGCCAGCAGCAACCAAGACAGGGAGAACACTGAAGCTTTCTTT.